Below, 14 T cell receptor beta chains from the same sample are listed, as sequenced in a study of shared clonotypes between healthy human individuals. Clones were read by immunoSEQ multiplex PCR, and TCRdb kept only the in-frame ones, dropping some. The repertoire holds 1 million to 1.2 million clones, with 70% to 85% as singletons. The sample was memory CD4+ T cells from PBMCs. Documented subset: CD45RA-negative fraction. These receptors came from a young man in good health. Some clones in this sample may be carry-over from other donors' samples.

The chain employs TRBV9 and TRBJ2-2, with D unresolved. CDR3 length: 14 amino acids. CDR1 is SGDLS, CDR2 YYNGEE, per germline. V lost 4 bases, J lost 2 bases, and 9 bases lay in between. Here the CDR3 DNA reads TGTGCCAGCAGCCCTCGGATTAACACCGGGGAGCTGTTTTTT. Translated: CASSPRINTGELFF.

The gene calls are TRBV5-1 and TRBJ2-7; TRBD1 agrees at 7 bases. V lost 0 bases, J lost 2 bases, and 5 bases stayed unmatched. The germline CDR1 and CDR2 sequences are SGHRS and YFSETQ. The CDR3 has 15 residues. CDR3 in DNA: TGCGCCAGCAGCTTGGGTTTAGGGGGCGCCTACGAGCAGTACTTC. As protein: CASSLGLGGAYEQYF.

Details on this clone: This CDR3 is also generated by other DNA sequences in the sample. This chain connects TRBV7-3 to TRBJ1-2; D is unclear. V was clipped by 2 bases and J by 2 bases, with 9 bases between them. Germline V gene sequence: CDR1 SGHTA, CDR2 FQGTGA. The CDR3 contains 14 residues. The CDR3 spells CASSLGPGNYGYTF. CDR3 sequence (DNA): TGTGCCAGCAGCTTAGGTCCTGGAAACTATGGCTACACCTTC.

This chain links TRBV5-1 with TRBJ1-5, with 9 bases fitting TRBD1. There are 16 residues in the CDR3. CDR1 SGHRS and CDR2 YFSETQ come from the germline V gene. V was clipped by 4 bases and J by 1 base; unmatched bases: 6. The CDR3 DNA reads TGCGCCAGCAGCCCAGGGACAGGGCTGAGCAATCAGCCCCAGCATTTT. Its protein product is CASSPGTGLSNQPQHF.

The chain links TRBV11-2 to TRBJ1-1; maybe TRBD1 (5 bases). Trimming cost V 5 bases and J 1 base, with 11 bases left between them. The germline V gene has CDR1 SGHAT and CDR2 FQNNGV. The CDR3 loop spans 14 amino acids. CDR3 DNA sequence: TGTGCCAGCAGCCCAGGGTTTTGGAACACTGAAGCTTTCTTT. This sequence encodes CASSPGFWNTEAFF. Drawing the rest from reference TRBV11-2 and TRBJ1-1, the complete variable domain is EAGVAQSPRYKIIEKRQSVAFWCNPISGHATLYWYQQILGQGPKLLIQFQNNGVVDDSQLPKDRFSAERLKGVDSTLKIQPAKLEDSAVYLCASSPGFWNTEAFFGQGTRLTVV.

CDR3 coding DNA: TGCGCCAGCAGCTGGGACAGGCATAGCAATCAGCCCCAGCATTTT. Encoded protein: CASSWDRHSNQPQHF. The chain joins TRBV10-1 to TRBJ1-5; TRBD1 aligns across 8 bases. The V and J ends lost 6 bases and 0 bases, in that order; junction bases with no gene match: 4. Germline V gene sequence: CDR1 WNHNN, CDR2 SYGVQD (reference sequence). The CDR3 contains 15 residues.

This clone was found a few times. V gene TRBV5-6 combines with J gene TRBJ1-1, with D unresolved. Trimming shortened V by 3 bases and J by 1 base, and 7 bases separated the two germline ends. Per the germline V gene, CDR1 is SGHDT and CDR2 is YYEEEE. This CDR3 region has 13 residues. Written as DNA, the CDR3 is TGTGCCAGCAGCTCGGCAGGGAACACTGAAGCTTTCTTT. Amino acid sequence: CASSSAGNTEAFF.

The CDR3 is CALRGQGTTEAFF. CDR3 nucleotide sequence: TGTGCCCTTCGGGGACAGGGGACCACTGAAGCTTTCTTT. The genes are TRBV10-3 and TRBJ1-1, with 10 bases aligning to TRBD1. Germline V CDR1 and CDR2: ENHRY, SYGVKD. The CDR3 covers 13 residues. With 11 bases clipped from V and 4 bases from J, the junction kept 7 bases outside the gene matches.

In its sample, this clone was seen a few times. This chain connects TRBV7-8 to TRBJ2-1, with 9 bases matching TRBD2. Per the germline V gene, CDR1 is SGHVS and CDR2 is FQNEAQ. Trimming took 6 bases from V and 7 from J; bases not matched to a gene: 10. The CDR3 covers 15 residues. CDR3: CASSVPGLAMNEQFF. CDR3 nucleotides: TGTGCCAGCAGTGTACCGGGACTAGCCATGAATGAGCAGTTCTTC.

The gene calls are TRBV5-4 and TRBJ2-6; 9 nucleotides agree with TRBD1. Trimming cost V 0 bases and J 8 bases; bases outside gene matches: 6. The germline gives CDR1 SGHNT, CDR2 YYREEE (reference sequence). The CDR3 totals 16 residues. CDR3 amino acids: CASSLDRGLLSNVLTF. CDR3 nucleotides: TGTGCCAGCAGCTTGGACAGGGGGCTTTTGTCCAACGTCCTGACTTTC.

This rearrangement joins TRBV9 to TRBJ2-5, with 8 bases aligning to TRBD2. Germline CDR1 is SGDLS and CDR2 is YYNGEE. The CDR3 extends over 16 amino acids. Trimming at V came to 3 bases and at J to 5 bases, leaving 12 bases not matched to a gene. CDR3 region: CASSGLAGSLPETQYF. The CDR3 bases are TGTGCCAGCAGCGGATTAGCGGGGTCCTTACCGGAGACCCAGTACTTC.

V and J are TRBV4-2 and TRBJ2-5, with a tentative D call TRBD1 (5 bases). V dropped 1 base and J dropped 4 bases, with 13 bases sitting between them. Germline lookup yields CDR1 LGHNA and CDR2 YNFKEQ. This CDR3 contains 15 residues. In nucleotides, the CDR3 is TGTGCCAGCAGCCAAGGGGGCCACCAGGCAGAGACCCAGTACTTC. This codes for CASSQGGHQAETQYF.

This clone appeared a few times. This chain's CDR3 is CASSVFNSNQPQHF. The CDR3 DNA follows: TGTGCCAGTAGTGTTTTCAATAGCAATCAGCCCCAGCATTTT. The chain couples TRBV19 to TRBJ1-5; the D is unclear. Trimming removed 5 bases from V and 0 bases from J, with 8 bases in between. Germline V gene sequence: CDR1 LNHDA, CDR2 SQIVND (reference sequence). The CDR3 has 14 amino acids.

J is TRBJ2-7 and V is TRBV6-1; D is possibly TRBD2 (5 bases). Germline V CDR1 and CDR2: MNHNS, SASEGT. The CDR3 runs to 13 residues. V was pared by 6 bases and J by 2 bases, with 11 bases between. The DNA for the CDR3 is TGTGCCAGCAGCGGCGGGCCGGCCTACGAGCAGTACTTC. This translates into CASSGGPAYEQYF.